This TCR beta chain appears in the sequencing data of a study of blood T cell repertoires in COVID-19. Study details: Donors in the United States, Italy and Spain gave samples during acute or convalescent COVID-19. Nucleic acid was either cDNA or gDNA, and it came from T cells, B-cell-depleted T cells, or PBMCs.

The table came from immunoSEQ multiplex PCR; TCRdb's copy has only in-frame clones and leaves some out. The repertoire holds 350,000 or so clones, with about 88% as singletons. Germline V CDR1 and CDR2: GTSNPN, SVGIG (reference sequence). The germline V and J ends were trimmed by 0 bases and 0 bases, with 17 bases remaining between them. This CDR3 is 17 amino acids long. Residents of about two dozen US areas, aged about 18 to 95 years, made up the participants. The V call is TRBV30, the J call TRBJ1-1, with D maybe TRBD1 (6 bases). The TCR sequence derives from a woman aged 25-40 years who had been exposed to COVID-19. The sequencing input was PBMCs or T cells enriched from blood (not recorded which). CDR3: CAWSVLGQSEMNTEAFF. CDR3 DNA: TGTGCCTGGAGTGTTCTGGGACAATCGGAGATGAACACTGAAGCTTTCTTT.